The following is a T cell receptor beta chain sequence with its context. Antigen specificity is unknown. This sample is drawn from a study of post-analysis software for immune sequencing data. Turning to the study itself: In terms of disease course, relapsing-remitting, secondary progressive and progressive-relapsing multiple sclerosis were included. Findings of the study overall: Patients used five TRBV segments, including TRBV5-6, TRBV5-1 and TRBV20-1, more often than controls. Comparison with controls showed significantly lower normalized Chao1 diversity in multiple sclerosis patients.

Incorporated into the TCR beta cDNA libraries were unique molecular identifiers, which served to reduce PCR and sequencing biases. T cells, 1 to 10 million of them, yielded hundreds of thousands of cDNA molecules. One entry per CDR3 protein results from TCRdb running MiXCR on the PCR reads. Counted here are hundreds of thousands of distinct CDR3 sequences, approximately 50% occurring once; the ten biggest clones make up about 4.5%. J was trimmed by 3 bases and V by 8 bases; bases with no gene match: 7. Germline V gives CDR1 MNHEY, CDR2 SVGAGI. This CDR3 is built from 14 residues. The TCR comes from a girl aged 5 to 17 with multiple sclerosis. What was sequenced was blood. V is TRBV6-5 and J is TRBJ2-7; 10 positions agree with TRBD1. The CDR3 region is CASQWTGGFYEQYF. The CDR3 DNA reads TGTGCCAGCCAGTGGACAGGGGGTTTCTACGAGCAGTACTTC.